The T cell receptor beta chain described here comes from a study of control samples from healthy donors and cancer patients. The CDR3 is made up of 13 amino acids. Germline CDR1 reads SNHLY; CDR2 reads FYNNEI. The ends were cut back, 6 bases at V and 7 bases at J, with 13 bases in the middle. Using immunoSEQ multiplex PCR, the repertoire was profiled, and TCRdb retains in-frame clones only, with some absent. The table includes about 160,000 clones, roughly 94% detected once. The chain has TRBV2 and TRBJ1-5; D not resolved. The source is a woman aged 35 to 49 in good health. The source material was blood. In nucleotides, the CDR3 is TGTGCCAGCAGGTCAAGGGAGCGGCAGCCCCAGCATTTT. It encodes CASRSRERQPQHF.